This TCR beta chain was obtained from a study of CD8 T cells in ankylosing spondylitis. With 0 bases removed from V and 0 bases from J, the gap between germline ends came to 12 bases. This CDR3 is 17 amino acids long. Germline V gene sequence: CDR1 MNHEY, CDR2 SVGEGT. This clonotype is labeled as medium-sized. One entry per CDR3 protein results from TCRdb running MiXCR on the 5' RACE reads. The table records 50,000 to 65,000 distinct CDR3 sequences, less than 8.5% of them present only once. The clonotype was recovered from a female donor with ankylosing spondylitis or in good health (not recorded which). J is TRBJ2-1 and V is TRBV6-2 or TRBV6-3; D gene uncertain. Sequencing was done on a sample of blood, either unsorted or a sorted T cell fraction (not recorded which). DNA for the CDR3: TGTGCCAGCAGTTACTCGCCGGGCGCCAGCTCCTACAATGAGCAGTTCTTC. Translating gives CASSYSPGASSYNEQFF.